A selection of T cell receptor beta chains follows, all from one sample in a study of blood T cell repertoires in COVID-19. TCRdb keeps only in-frame clones here, not all; method: immunoSEQ multiplex PCR. In the table there are 100,000 to 130,000 clones, about 89% of which are singletons. The sample taken for sequencing was peripheral blood. The receptor set was obtained from a man in his forties with active or convalescent COVID-19. The CDR3 runs from the conserved cysteine through the conserved F or W. A D gene is named only where the DNA matches it firmly. Not every row has a clone size; where given, it reads once, few, many or a size class.

J: TRBJ2-2
D: -
size: -
V: TRBV15
CDR3: CATSRDYGGANTGELFF
DNA: TGTGCCACCAGCAGAGATTATGGAGGAGCGAACACCGGGGAGCTGTTTTTT

J: TRBJ1-6
D: -
size: -
V: TRBV7-8
CDR3: CASSSGGGYNSPLHF
DNA: TGTGCCAGCAGCTCTGGGGGCGGCTATAATTCACCCCTCCACTTT

J: TRBJ1-6
D: TRBD1
size: -
V: TRBV28
CDR3: CASSYGQGTNNSPLHF
DNA: TGTGCCAGCAGCTATGGACAGGGGACGAATAATTCACCCCTCCACTTT

J: TRBJ1-4
D: TRBD1
size: -
V: TRBV28
CDR3: CASTLRDRGRRGEKLFF
DNA: TGTGCCAGTACGCTCCGGGACAGGGGGCGGCGGGGTGAAAAACTGTTTTTT

J: TRBJ2-3
D: TRBD1
size: -
V: TRBV5-4
CDR3: CASSSGQAQTDTQYF
DNA: TGTGCCAGCAGTTCCGGACAGGCACAGACAGATACGCAGTATTTT

J: TRBJ2-2
D: -
size: -
V: TRBV3-1/TRBV3-2
CDR3: CASSTGLGSTGELFF
DNA: TGTGCCAGCAGCACGGGACTGGGTAGCACCGGGGAGCTGTTTTTT

J: TRBJ2-1
D: -
size: -
V: TRBV11-2
CDR3: CASSLTGGGLMSYNEQFF
DNA: TGTGCCAGCAGCTTAACTGGGGGGGGGCTAATGTCCTACAATGAGCAGTTCTTC

J: TRBJ1-3
D: TRBD1
size: few
V: TRBV27
CDR3: CASRPAGGESGNTIYF
DNA: TGTGCCAGCAGGCCCGCAGGGGGTGAATCTGGAAACACCATATATTTT

J: TRBJ1-3
D: TRBD1
size: -
V: TRBV9
CDR3: CASSPRSRTGTGGGGNTIYF
DNA: TGTGCCAGCAGCCCCCGATCGAGGACCGGGACAGGGGGAGGAGGAAACACCATATATTTT

J: TRBJ2-1
D: -
size: -
V: TRBV2
CDR3: CASSEARGSWNEQFF
DNA: TGTGCCAGCAGTGAAGCTAGAGGATCCTGGAATGAGCAGTTCTTC

J: TRBJ1-2
D: TRBD1
size: -
V: TRBV28
CDR3: CASSSGTALNYGYTF
DNA: TGTGCCAGCAGTTCCGGGACAGCCCTTAACTATGGCTACACCTTC

J: TRBJ1-5
D: -
size: -
V: TRBV18
CDR3: CASSPYSNQPQHF
DNA: TGTGCCAGCTCACCCTATAGCAATCAGCCCCAGCATTTT

J: TRBJ1-4
D: -
size: -
V: TRBV29-1
CDR3: CSVEEVSNEKLFF
DNA: TGCAGCGTCGAGGAAGTCTCTAATGAAAAACTGTTTTTT

J: TRBJ1-6
D: -
size: -
V: TRBV12-3/TRBV12-4
CDR3: CASSESSALHF
DNA: TGTGCCAGCAGTGAGAGTTCGGCCCTCCACTTT

J: TRBJ1-1
D: -
size: -
V: TRBV5-4
CDR3: CASSRDRNTEAFF
DNA: TGTGCCAGCAGTCGAGACAGGAACACTGAAGCTTTCTTT

J: TRBJ2-2
D: -
size: -
V: TRBV3-1/TRBV3-2
CDR3: CASSHYGELFF
DNA: TGTGCCAGCAGCCACTACGGGGAGCTGTTTTTT

J: TRBJ2-6
D: TRBD1
size: -
V: TRBV6-1
CDR3: CASSEGQGYSGANVLTF
DNA: TGTGCCAGCAGTGAGGGACAGGGGTATTCTGGGGCCAACGTCCTGACTTTC

J: TRBJ1-5
D: TRBD1
size: few
V: TRBV7-9
CDR3: CASSGDSPNQPQHF
DNA: TGTGCCAGCAGCGGGGACAGCCCTAATCAGCCCCAGCATTTT

J: TRBJ1-5
D: -
size: few
V: TRBV30
CDR3: CAWGTGSPYQPQHF
DNA: TGTGCCTGGGGAACAGGGAGCCCTTATCAGCCCCAGCATTTT

J: TRBJ2-7
D: -
size: -
V: TRBV10-2
CDR3: CASSEGLFSYEQYF
DNA: TGCGCCAGCAGTGAGGGACTTTTCTCCTACGAGCAGTACTTC

J: TRBJ2-1
D: TRBD1
size: -
V: TRBV6-6
CDR3: CASRKDRVGGEQFF
DNA: TGTGCCAGCAGAAAGGACAGGGTTGGAGGTGAGCAGTTCTTC

J: TRBJ1-1
D: -
size: -
V: TRBV28
CDR3: CASSLQGLNTEAFF
DNA: TGTGCCAGCAGTTTACAGGGGTTGAACACTGAAGCTTTCTTT

J: TRBJ1-2
D: TRBD1
size: -
V: TRBV5-4
CDR3: CASSLIDRGFFYGYTF
DNA: TGTGCCAGCAGCTTGATAGACAGGGGGTTTTTCTATGGCTACACCTTC

J: TRBJ2-3
D: TRBD2
size: -
V: TRBV18
CDR3: CASSPRRLAGSTDTQYF
DNA: TGTGCCAGCTCACCTCGTAGACTAGCGGGAAGCACAGATACGCAGTATTTT

J: TRBJ2-7
D: TRBD1
size: once
V: TRBV5-8
CDR3: CASSWGQGTDYEQYF
DNA: TGTGCCAGCAGCTGGGGACAGGGGACGGATTACGAGCAGTACTTC

J: TRBJ1-2
D: -
size: -
V: TRBV3-1/TRBV3-2
CDR3: CASSQVGGNYGYTF
DNA: TGTGCCAGCAGCCAAGTGGGCGGGAACTATGGCTACACCTTC